This TCR beta chain was documented in a study of T cell repertoires in cytomegalovirus infection. On the study more broadly: Both a matching HLA type and CMV infection were indicated by public TCR beta signatures.

This CDR3 is 14 amino acids long. Trimming shortened V by 1 base and J by 6 bases, and 10 bases separated the two germline ends. Germline V gene sequence: CDR1 LGHDT, CDR2 YNNKEL (reference sequence). Concerning this clonotype itself: Antigen unknown.

TCRdb reanalysed the reads using MiXCR and keeps one entry per CDR3 protein. Of 640,000 or so distinct CDR3 sequences listed, around 32% are singletons. Sequencing used cultured PBMCs, obtained from culture after CMV antigen stimulation. The J gene is TRBJ1-5, the V gene TRBV3-1; D not resolved. The clonotype originates from a human donor in good health (CMV status not recorded). Some clones in this sample may be carry-over from other donors' samples. CDR3 sequence: CASSQAAWGQPQHF. The CDR3 bases are TGTGCCAGCAGCCAAGCGGCCTGGGGTCAGCCCCAGCATTTT. Drawing the rest from reference TRBV3-1 and TRBJ1-5, the complete variable domain is DTAVSQTPKYLVTQMGNDKSIKCEQNLGHDTMYWYKQDSKKFLKIMFSYNNKELIINETVPNRFSPKSPDKAHLNLHINSLELGDSAVYFCASSQAAWGQPQHFGDGTRLSIL.